This TCR beta chain was identified during a study of cytomegalovirus exposure and HLA in healthy donors. Notes on the study in general: There were reportedly fewer N-insertions in an Asian-associated ancestry cluster than the roughly 700-donor mean, in a later analysis. Within a later analysis, the majority of CMV-associated TCR beta chains appeared HLA-restricted.

Though probably carrying unrecorded immune exposures, donors were nominally healthy at sampling. PCR was performed using 60 Vbeta and 13 Jbeta primers. Method: immunoSEQ multiplex PCR; TCRdb's copy keeps in-frame clones and lacks some. The sample shows about 95,000 clones, about 73% of them seen only once. The CDR3 extends over 16 amino acids. Between the trimmed V and J ends, which lost 4 bases and 7 bases, there was a span of 23 bases. The germline gives CDR1 SGHVS, CDR2 FNYEAQ. On this clone itself: Its target is unknown.

The source material was PBMCs. This chain links TRBV7-6 with TRBJ2-7; tentatively, D is TRBD2 (5 bases). The receptor was derived from a woman between 50 and 59 years old in good health and CMV-seropositive. Here the CDR3 reads CASSSPSGEERGEQYF. CDR3 sequence (DNA): TGTGCCAGCAGCTCACCCTCCGGGGAAGAACGAGGGGAGCAGTACTTC.